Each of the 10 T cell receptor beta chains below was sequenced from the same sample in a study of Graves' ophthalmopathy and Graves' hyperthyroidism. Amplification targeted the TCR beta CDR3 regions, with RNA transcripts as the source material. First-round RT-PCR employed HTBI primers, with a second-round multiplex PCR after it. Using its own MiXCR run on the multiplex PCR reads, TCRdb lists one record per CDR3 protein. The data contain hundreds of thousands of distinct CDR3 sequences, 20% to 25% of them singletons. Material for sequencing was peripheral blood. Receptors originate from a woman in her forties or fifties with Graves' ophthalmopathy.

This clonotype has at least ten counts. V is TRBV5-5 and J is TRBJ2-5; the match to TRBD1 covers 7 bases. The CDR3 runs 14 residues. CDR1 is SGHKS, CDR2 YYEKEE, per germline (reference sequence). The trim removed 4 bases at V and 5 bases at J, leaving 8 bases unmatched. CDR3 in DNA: TGTGCCAGCAGCCCTAGGACAGGTGACGAGACCCAGTACTTC. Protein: CASSPRTGDETQYF.

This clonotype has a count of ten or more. The CDR3 nucleotides read TGCAGTGCTAGACCCCGCCGGGGCTCTGGAAACACCATATATTTT. Residues: CSARPRRGSGNTIYF. The genes are TRBV20-1 and TRBJ1-3; the D is unclear. V shed 2 bases and J shed 0 bases, with 11 bases lying between them. The CDR3 loop spans 15 amino acids. Germline CDR1 reads DFQATT; CDR2 reads SNEGSKA (reference sequence).

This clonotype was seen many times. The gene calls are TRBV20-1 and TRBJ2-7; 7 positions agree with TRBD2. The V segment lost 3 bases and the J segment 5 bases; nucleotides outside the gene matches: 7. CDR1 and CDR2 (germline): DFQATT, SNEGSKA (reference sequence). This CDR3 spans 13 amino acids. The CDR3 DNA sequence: TGCAGTGCTAGGCTGGCGGGAGCGAACGAGCAGTACTTC. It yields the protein CSARLAGANEQYF.

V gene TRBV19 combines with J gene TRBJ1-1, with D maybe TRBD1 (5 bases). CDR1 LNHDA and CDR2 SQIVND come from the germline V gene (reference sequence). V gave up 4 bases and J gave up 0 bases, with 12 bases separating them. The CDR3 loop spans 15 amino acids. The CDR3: CASSTGLGLNTEAFF. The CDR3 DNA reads TGTGCCAGTAGTACAGGGCTAGGACTGAACACTGAAGCTTTCTTT.

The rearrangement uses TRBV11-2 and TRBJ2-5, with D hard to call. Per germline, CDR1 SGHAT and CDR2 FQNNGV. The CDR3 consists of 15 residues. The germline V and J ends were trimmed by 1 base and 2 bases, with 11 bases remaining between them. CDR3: CASSLVFSKQETQYF. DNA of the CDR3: TGTGCCAGCAGCTTAGTATTTAGTAAGCAAGAGACCCAGTACTTC.

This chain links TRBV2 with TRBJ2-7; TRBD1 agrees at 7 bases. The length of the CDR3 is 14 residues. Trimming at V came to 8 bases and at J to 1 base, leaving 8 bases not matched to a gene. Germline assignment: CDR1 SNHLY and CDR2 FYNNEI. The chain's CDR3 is CASGKRDSSYEQYF. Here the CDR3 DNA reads TGTGCCAGCGGGAAACGGGACAGTTCCTACGAGCAGTACTTC.

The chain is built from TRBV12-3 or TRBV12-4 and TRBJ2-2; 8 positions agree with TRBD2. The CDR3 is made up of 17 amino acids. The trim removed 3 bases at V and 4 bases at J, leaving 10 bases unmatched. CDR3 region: CASSLKGSGIGTGELFF. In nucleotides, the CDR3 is TGTGCCAGCAGTTTGAAGGGTAGCGGGATTGGCACCGGGGAGCTGTTTTTT.

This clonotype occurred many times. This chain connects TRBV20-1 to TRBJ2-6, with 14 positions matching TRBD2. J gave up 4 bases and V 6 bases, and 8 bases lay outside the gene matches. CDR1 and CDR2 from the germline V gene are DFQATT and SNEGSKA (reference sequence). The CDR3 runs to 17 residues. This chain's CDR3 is CSARTSGRSLGANVLTF. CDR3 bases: TGCAGTGCAAGGACTAGCGGGAGGTCATTGGGGGCCAACGTCCTGACTTTC.

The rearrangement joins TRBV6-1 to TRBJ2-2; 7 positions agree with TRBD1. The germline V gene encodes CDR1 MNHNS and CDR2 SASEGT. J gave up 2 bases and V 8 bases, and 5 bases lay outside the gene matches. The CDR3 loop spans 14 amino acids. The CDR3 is CASAGTVNTGELFF. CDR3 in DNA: TGTGCCAGCGCCGGGACAGTTAACACCGGGGAGCTGTTTTTT.

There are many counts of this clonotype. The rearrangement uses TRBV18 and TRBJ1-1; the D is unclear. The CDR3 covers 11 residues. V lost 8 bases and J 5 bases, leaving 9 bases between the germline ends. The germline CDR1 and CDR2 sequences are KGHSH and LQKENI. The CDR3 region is CASSPGTEAFF. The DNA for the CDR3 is TGTGCCAGCAGTCCTGGGACTGAAGCTTTCTTT.